A single sample is the source of the 15 T cell receptor beta chains below, sequenced in a study of OX40 agonist ivuxolimab in advanced cancers. Libraries were prepared by immunoSEQ multiplex PCR; TCRdb keeps only in-frame clonotypes and omits some of them. The sample holds some 70,000 clones, roughly 84% seen once. This material consisted of CD4+ or CD8+ T cells sorted from blood, taken in a trial of the OX40 agonist ivuxolimab. The receptor set was obtained from an adult with an advanced solid tumor such as melanoma, head and neck, liver or kidney cancer.

V gene TRBV6-5 combines with J gene TRBJ2-5, with D uncertain. The DNA matches TRBJ2-7 better at its end, which makes the J call doubtful. Germline assignment: CDR1 MNHEY and CDR2 SVGAGI. The CDR3 consists of 12 residues. The CDR3 loop reads CASSRSGDEQYF. The DNA for the CDR3 is TGTGCCAGCAGTCGGTCAGGCGACGAGCAGTACTTC.

Of note for this clone: The same CDR3 also results from other DNA sequences found in this sample. V gene TRBV18 combines with J gene TRBJ2-5; D remains ambiguous. Per germline, CDR1 KGHSH and CDR2 LQKENI. Trimming took off 3 bases at V and 1 base at J, with 6 bases between the two ends. This CDR3 region has 13 residues. CDR3 loop: CASSPNSQETQYF. CDR3 bases: TGTGCCAGCTCACCTAACAGCCAAGAGACCCAGTACTTC.

The V call is TRBV27, the J call TRBJ2-7; D may match TRBD1 or TRBD2 (6 bases each). Germline CDR1 MNHEY, CDR2 SMNVEV (reference sequence). Deletions cut 1 base from V and 5 bases from J, with 9 bases between. The CDR3 consists of 13 residues. This CDR3 reads CASSLLRGDEQYF. The CDR3 nucleotides read TGTGCCAGCAGTTTATTAAGGGGGGACGAGCAGTACTTC.

The rearrangement joins TRBV28 to TRBJ1-5, with D tentatively TRBD1 (5 bases). This CDR3 contains 15 residues. Germline CDR1 is MDHEN and CDR2 is SYDVKM. V lost 6 bases to trimming and J lost 4 bases, with 16 bases between them. In DNA, the CDR3 is TGTGCCAGCAGCCGGACACATTCCGGGAATCAGCCCCAGCATTTT. As protein: CASSRTHSGNQPQHF.

The CDR3 reads CASSSLPGEKLFF. CDR3 coding DNA: TGTGCCAGCAGCTCGCTTCCCGGGGAAAAACTGTTTTTT. V is TRBV7-9 and J is TRBJ1-4; D gene uncertain. V lost 4 bases, J lost 8 bases, and 11 bases lay in between. The CDR3 is 13 residues long. The germline CDR1 and CDR2 sequences are SEHNR and FQNEAQ (reference sequence).

This rearrangement joins TRBV5-5 to TRBJ1-2, with D possibly TRBD1 on 5 matching bases. The germline V gene has CDR1 SGHKS and CDR2 YYEKEE (reference sequence). The ends were cut back, 0 bases at V and 3 bases at J, with 6 bases in the middle. The CDR3 totals 13 residues. In nucleotides, the CDR3 is TGTGCCAGCAGCTTGGGACAGTACTATGGCTACACCTTC. Encoded protein: CASSLGQYYGYTF.

V usage is TRBV7-2 and J usage is TRBJ1-1, with D possibly matching TRBD1 (5 bases). CDR3 length: 15 amino acids. V was pared by 1 base and J by 6 bases, with 15 bases between. Looked up from germline, CDR1 is SGHTA and CDR2 is FQGNSA. CDR3: CASSLGLVSGAEAFF. The DNA for the CDR3 is TGTGCCAGCAGCTTAGGTTTAGTTTCGGGGGCTGAAGCTTTCTTT.

Comments on this clone: One junction end does not reproduce the germline sequence, and a read error may be involved. The chain recombines TRBV7-9 with TRBJ2-7, with 7 bases matching TRBD1. CDR3 length: 17 residues. Germline loops: CDR1 SEHNR, CDR2 FQNEAQ (reference sequence). CDR3 sequence reads: CASSLGKGQDRSYKQYF. The CDR3 coding sequence is TGTGCCAGCAGCTTAGGCAAAGGACAGGATCGATCCTACAAGCAGTACTTC.

The chain is built from TRBV5-1 and TRBJ1-4; TRBD1 aligns across 8 bases. After removal of 1 base from V and 5 bases from J, the junction contained 10 bases not matched to a gene. The germline V gene encodes CDR1 SGHRS and CDR2 YFSETQ. This CDR3 is 17 amino acids long. CDR3 DNA: TGCGCCAGCAGCTTGCAGCCTCGCGGACAGGGCAATGAAAAACTGTTTTTT. Translating it yields CASSLQPRGQGNEKLFF.

V usage is TRBV18 and J usage is TRBJ2-7, with 12 bases identical to TRBD1. This CDR3 contains 17 residues. V lost 8 bases to trimming and J lost 3 bases; unmatched junction nucleotides: 14. Germline V gene data show CDR1 as KGHSH and CDR2 as LQKENI. The CDR3 loop reads CASTDQGTGGEDYEQYF. The CDR3 DNA reads as TGTGCCAGCACGGATCAAGGGACAGGGGGCGAAGACTACGAGCAGTACTTC.

This clone was observed a handful of times. The rearrangement links TRBV28 to TRBJ1-5; 7 nucleotides match TRBD1. CDR3 length: 14 residues. V lost 7 bases and J lost 4; bases outside the gene matches: 7. Germline V gene sequence: CDR1 MDHEN, CDR2 SYDVKM. The CDR3 region is CASTLGQINQPQHF. In DNA, the CDR3 is TGTGCCAGCACCTTGGGACAGATTAATCAGCCCCAGCATTTT.

In its sample, this clone was seen a few times. In DNA form, the CDR3 reads TGTGCCAGCCACTCGACAGGGGGTATTCAGCCCCAGCATTTT. This encodes CASHSTGGIQPQHF. The genes are TRBV6-1 and TRBJ1-5, with 9 bases that match TRBD1. Germline CDR1 is MNHNS and CDR2 is SASEGT. The junction had 8 bases not matched to a gene; V was cut back by 8 bases and J by 6 bases. The length of the CDR3 is 14 residues.

This chain joins TRBV15 and TRBJ1-2; weak D call: TRBD1 (5 bases). Trimming left V 5 bases short and J 6 bases short, with 16 bases between. Looked up from germline, CDR1 is LNHNV and CDR2 is YYDKDF (reference sequence). CDR3 length equals 14 residues. CDR3 in DNA: TGTGCCACCAGCGGACGGACAACGGGCGATGGCTACACCTTC. Its translation is CATSGRTTGDGYTF.

The rearrangement uses TRBV5-1 and TRBJ2-1, with TRBD2 matching over 8 bases. Germline CDR1 and CDR2: SGHRS and YFSETQ. The junction had 13 bases not matched to a gene; V was cut back by 1 base and J by 1 base. The CDR3 extends over 19 amino acids. In DNA form, the CDR3 reads TGCGCCAGCAGCTTGAAGGAACTGGGGCGGGGGGCTTCCTACAATGAGCAGTTCTTC. It is translated as CASSLKELGRGASYNEQFF.

This clone was seen only once. This sequence joins TRBV12-5 and TRBJ1-5; 7 nucleotides align to TRBD1. Germline assignment: CDR1 LGHNT and CDR2 FRNRAP. The ends lost 4 bases at V and 0 bases at J; junction bases unmatched: 9. CDR3 length: 17 amino acids. For the CDR3, the DNA is TGTGCTAGTGGTTGGGTCGGGACAGACTATAGCAATCAGCCCCAGCATTTT. It codes for CASGWVGTDYSNQPQHF.